This entry is about one T cell receptor beta chain. Its antigen is not identified. The junction and the germline gene differ at one end; a read error may be behind it. Other DNA sequences from this sample encode an identical CDR3 as well. This specimen comes from a study of cytomegalovirus exposure and HLA in healthy donors. Study-level findings and limits: Earlier analysis yielded a pattern in which most TCR beta V segments were productive about 87% or about 30% of the time. Certain sequence variants were highly shared and formed a cluster, and this cluster was likely a sequencing artifact. It was reportedly the case that the classifier diagnosed cytomegalovirus status with high specificity and sensitivity. It was in a later analysis that TCR association rates were seen to vary by HLA locus, highest for DRB1 and lowest for HLA-C.

The PCR contained 60 Vbeta and 13 Jbeta primers. Assay: immunoSEQ multiplex PCR; the TCRdb copy retains only in-frame clones and omits some. The listing contains roughly 51,000 clones. The CDR3 runs 12 residues. Germline V lookup: CDR1 SNHLY, CDR2 FYNNEI. The specimen was PBMCs. The source of this sequence is a middle-aged woman in good health and CMV-seronegative. V is TRBV2 and J is TRBJ1-6; D ambiguous. This CDR3 reads CASSEAGITLHF. The CDR3 coding sequence is TGTGCCAGCAGTGAAGCCGGGATTACCCTACACTTT.